This record looks at one T cell receptor (beta chain) sequence and its context. Its antigen is unidentified. Mismatch with germline at one junction end may stem from a read error. The data were taken from a study of blood T cells in healthy people across ages. Across the study: About one barcoded beta molecule per two T cells came from capture by template switching. Broader study findings: The CMV status of each donor remained undetermined, and this could have confounded shifts in expanded clonotypes. Per million T cells, TCR beta diversity dropped about linearly as age rose.

Researchers isolated at least 7 million PBMCs per sample. A J-beta primer mix and a sample-barcoded 5' primer were used in a second PCR of roughly 7 to 12 cycles. TCRdb re-called the 5' RACE reads through MiXCR, storing one row per CDR3 protein. The sample records about a million distinct CDR3 sequences, roughly 51% being singletons. The germline V gene encodes CDR1 DFQATT and CDR2 SNEGSKA (reference sequence). The length of the CDR3 is 14 residues. The chain carries TRBV20-1 and TRBJ2-6; TRBD1 might be the D (5 bases). This TCR came from a woman aged 55-75 years in good health. Material for sequencing was blood. DNA for the CDR3: TGCAGTGCCCTTGAGAGTTCTGGGGCCATCGTCCTGACTTTC. It codes for CSALESSGAIVLTF.